Listed below are T cell receptor beta chains from one sample, sequenced in a study of tumor-infiltrating lymphocytes in primary liver carcinoma. TCRdb recomputed calls from the multiplex PCR reads with MiXCR, one row per CDR3 protein. The data hold approximately 300,000 distinct CDR3 sequences, with approximately 65% observed a single time. The specimen sequenced was peripheral blood. The receptors originated from a man between 40 and 49 years old with primary liver carcinoma and hepatitis B virus infection. The CDR3 runs from the conserved cysteine through the conserved F or W. The order of the fields is clone size, D gene, J gene, V gene, CDR3 protein. D genes are given only for firm matches. The size field is filled for only some rows; it gives once, few, many or a size class.

abundance: NA; d_gene: NA; j_gene: TRBJ2-2; v_gene: TRBV4-2; CDR3aa: CASSSRDSSTRELFF
abundance: NA; d_gene: TRBD1; j_gene: TRBJ1-4; v_gene: TRBV7-3; CDR3aa: CASSFTARDRVTRDGGKLFF
abundance: few; d_gene: TRBD2; j_gene: TRBJ2-7; v_gene: TRBV11-2; CDR3aa: CASNSLAGVGGQYF
abundance: NA; d_gene: NA; j_gene: TRBJ2-2; v_gene: TRBV6-1; CDR3aa: CASSEAPRAGIGGLFF
abundance: NA; d_gene: TRBD1; j_gene: TRBJ2-7; v_gene: TRBV25-1; CDR3aa: CASRTGGAYGQYF
abundance: few; d_gene: TRBD2; j_gene: TRBJ2-5; v_gene: TRBV4-2; CDR3aa: CASSQVAGGAETQYF
abundance: few; d_gene: NA; j_gene: TRBJ1-1; v_gene: TRBV24-1; CDR3aa: CATSREEGTEAFF
abundance: few; d_gene: TRBD1; j_gene: TRBJ2-2; v_gene: TRBV4-1; CDR3aa: CASSQEVTGGLAGELFF
abundance: NA; d_gene: NA; j_gene: TRBJ2-5; v_gene: TRBV11-1; CDR3aa: CASSLMGAETQYF
abundance: once; d_gene: NA; j_gene: TRBJ2-6; v_gene: TRBV12-3/TRBV12-4; CDR3aa: CATSLSGSGANVLTF
abundance: few; d_gene: NA; j_gene: TRBJ2-7; v_gene: TRBV5-1; CDR3aa: CASSLALGGRDGEQYF
abundance: NA; d_gene: NA; j_gene: TRBJ2-2; v_gene: TRBV12-3/TRBV12-4; CDR3aa: CASTQGPTRYTGDLFF
abundance: NA; d_gene: TRBD2; j_gene: TRBJ2-3; v_gene: TRBV11-1; CDR3aa: CVSSLRLAGASDTQYF
abundance: NA; d_gene: NA; j_gene: TRBJ1-6; v_gene: TRBV11-2; CDR3aa: CASKPRANSPLHF
abundance: many; d_gene: NA; j_gene: TRBJ1-6; v_gene: TRBV4-1; CDR3aa: CASSQDSTGNSPLHF
abundance: NA; d_gene: TRBD2; j_gene: TRBJ2-1; v_gene: TRBV14; CDR3aa: CASSQYEARLAYNEQFF
abundance: many; d_gene: TRBD1; j_gene: TRBJ1-4; v_gene: TRBV6-5; CDR3aa: CASSRGRNEKLFF
abundance: many; d_gene: TRBD1; j_gene: TRBJ2-6; v_gene: TRBV6-6; CDR3aa: CASSYNRGISGANVLTF
abundance: NA; d_gene: TRBD1; j_gene: TRBJ2-1; v_gene: TRBV12-5; CDR3aa: CASGLMGQGINEQFF
abundance: NA; d_gene: NA; j_gene: TRBJ2-2; v_gene: TRBV6-4; CDR3aa: CASKGDANTGELFF
abundance: many; d_gene: TRBD2; j_gene: TRBJ2-7; v_gene: TRBV29-1; CDR3aa: CSVDSGSAYEQYF
abundance: NA; d_gene: NA; j_gene: TRBJ2-5; v_gene: TRBV10-3; CDR3aa: CAIGQGGEETQYF
abundance: few; d_gene: TRBD2; j_gene: TRBJ2-7; v_gene: TRBV7-9; CDR3aa: CASSGREEQYF
abundance: many; d_gene: NA; j_gene: TRBJ1-1; v_gene: TRBV12-3/TRBV12-4; CDR3aa: CASSLTGTPNTEAFF
abundance: NA; d_gene: NA; j_gene: TRBJ2-7; v_gene: TRBV11-1; CDR3aa: CASSLGFRLSDCEQYF
abundance: medium-sized; d_gene: NA; j_gene: TRBJ2-3; v_gene: TRBV29-1; CDR3aa: CSAPGVLLTDTQYF
abundance: many; d_gene: NA; j_gene: TRBJ2-4; v_gene: TRBV6-6; CDR3aa: CASSFRDGKNIQYF
abundance: few; d_gene: NA; j_gene: TRBJ1-5; v_gene: TRBV30; CDR3aa: CAWSLYGQIWEDQPQHF
abundance: NA; d_gene: NA; j_gene: TRBJ1-2; v_gene: TRBV29-1; CDR3aa: CSVGRPGYGYTF
abundance: NA; d_gene: NA; j_gene: TRBJ2-1; v_gene: TRBV29-1; CDR3aa: CSVNTVTNEQSF
abundance: NA; d_gene: NA; j_gene: TRBJ1-4; v_gene: TRBV28; CDR3aa: CASSLPRINEKLFF
abundance: NA; d_gene: TRBD2; j_gene: TRBJ2-7; v_gene: TRBV10-3; CDR3aa: CAISGRGETYEQYF
abundance: many; d_gene: NA; j_gene: TRBJ2-7; v_gene: TRBV11-2; CDR3aa: CASSLARVGVDEQYF
abundance: few; d_gene: TRBD1; j_gene: TRBJ1-2; v_gene: TRBV30; CDR3aa: CAFATGVNYGYTF
abundance: NA; d_gene: NA; j_gene: TRBJ2-5; v_gene: TRBV5-1; CDR3aa: CASSLAAGNQGTQYF